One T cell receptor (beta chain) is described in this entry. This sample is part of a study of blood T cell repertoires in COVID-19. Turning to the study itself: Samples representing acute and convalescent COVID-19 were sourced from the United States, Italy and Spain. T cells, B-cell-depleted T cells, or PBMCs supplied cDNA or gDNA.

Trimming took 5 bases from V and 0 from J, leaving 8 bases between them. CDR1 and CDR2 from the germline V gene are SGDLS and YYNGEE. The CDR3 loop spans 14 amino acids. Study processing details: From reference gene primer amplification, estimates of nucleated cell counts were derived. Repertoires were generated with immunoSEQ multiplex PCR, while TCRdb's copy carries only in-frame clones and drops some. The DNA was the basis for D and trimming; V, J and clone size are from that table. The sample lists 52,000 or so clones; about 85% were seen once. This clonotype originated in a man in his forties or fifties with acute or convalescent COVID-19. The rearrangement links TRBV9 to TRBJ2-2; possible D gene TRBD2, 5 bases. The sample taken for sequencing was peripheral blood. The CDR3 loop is CASSEAANTGELFF. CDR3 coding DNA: TGTGCCAGCAGTGAAGCGGCGAACACCGGGGAGCTGTTTTTT.